Sequencing of this T cell receptor (beta chain) was carried out in a study of OX40 agonist ivuxolimab in advanced cancers. In the study overall: With ivuxolimab, an agonistic anti-OX40 (CD134) antibody, patients were treated. Dose-escalation patients had hepatocellular carcinoma, melanoma, renal cell or head and neck cancer. Therapy given before enrollment (anti-PD-1, anti-PD-L1 or anti-CTLA-4) was allowed, and around 40% had some.

With regard to this clone: As yet, its antigen is unknown.

The table came from immunoSEQ multiplex PCR; TCRdb's copy has only in-frame clones and leaves some out. Among approximately 74,000 clones listed, over 70% were seen once. Study observations and caveats: With doses of 0.1-3.0 mg/kg, partial responders showed among the lowest clonal expansion.

Per germline, CDR1 LGHNA and CDR2 YSLEER. The V end lost 5 bases, the J end lost 2 bases, and 15 bases lay between the germline ends. The CDR3 is 15 residues long. The chain carries TRBV4-3 and TRBJ2-5; D perhaps matches TRBD1 (5 bases). The origin of this receptor is an adult with an advanced solid tumor such as melanoma, head and neck, liver or kidney cancer. This sample comprised CD4+ or CD8+ T cells sorted from blood, obtained in a trial of the OX40 agonist ivuxolimab. The CDR3 nucleotides read TGCGCCAGCAGCTACTCCCGCCAGGGACAAGAGACCCAGTACTTC. Translated: CASSYSRQGQETQYF.